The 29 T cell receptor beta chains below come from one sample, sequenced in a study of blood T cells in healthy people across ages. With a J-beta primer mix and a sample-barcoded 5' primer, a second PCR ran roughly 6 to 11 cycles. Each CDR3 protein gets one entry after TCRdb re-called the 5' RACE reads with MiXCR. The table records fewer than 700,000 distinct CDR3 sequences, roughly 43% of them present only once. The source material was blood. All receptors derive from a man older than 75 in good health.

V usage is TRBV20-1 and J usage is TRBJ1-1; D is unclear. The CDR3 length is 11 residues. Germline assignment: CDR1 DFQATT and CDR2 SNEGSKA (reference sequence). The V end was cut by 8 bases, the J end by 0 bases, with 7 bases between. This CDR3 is CSTYMNTEAFF. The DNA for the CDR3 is TGCAGTACGTACATGAACACTGAAGCTTTCTTT.

The CDR3 loop reads CASSQVKSGTSGYNEQFF. The CDR3 DNA reads as TGTGCCAGCAGCCAAGTTAAGTCCGGGACTAGCGGATACAATGAGCAGTTCTTC. The chain carries TRBV14 and TRBJ2-1; 11 positions match TRBD2. J was trimmed by 4 bases and V by 1 base; bases with no gene match: 9. This CDR3 contains 18 residues. Germline V CDR1 and CDR2: SGHDN, FVKESK.

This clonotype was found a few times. CDR3 in amino acids: CASQIGGATYEQYF. CDR3 in DNA: TGTGCCAGCCAAATAGGGGGGGCTACCTACGAGCAGTACTTC. The chain combines TRBV28 with TRBJ2-7, with D possibly being TRBD2 (7 bases). The CDR3 runs 14 residues. The germline V gene encodes CDR1 MDHEN and CDR2 SYDVKM. V shed 8 bases and J shed 2 bases, with 16 bases lying between them.

CDR3 region: CASSSNWNAKNIQYF. The CDR3 region has the DNA TGTGCCAGCAGCTCCAATTGGAACGCCAAAAACATTCAGTACTTC. The chain links TRBV28 to TRBJ2-4, with no clear D. The germline gives CDR1 MDHEN, CDR2 SYDVKM. Trimming took off 6 bases at V and 1 base at J, with 13 bases between the two ends. CDR3 size: 15 residues.

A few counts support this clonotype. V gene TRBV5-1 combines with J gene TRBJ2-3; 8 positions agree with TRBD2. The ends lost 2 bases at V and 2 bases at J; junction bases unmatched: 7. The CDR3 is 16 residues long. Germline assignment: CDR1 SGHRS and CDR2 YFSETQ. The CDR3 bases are TGCGCCAGCAGCTTACCGACTAGCGCCGACACAGATACGCAGTATTTT. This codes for CASSLPTSADTDTQYF.

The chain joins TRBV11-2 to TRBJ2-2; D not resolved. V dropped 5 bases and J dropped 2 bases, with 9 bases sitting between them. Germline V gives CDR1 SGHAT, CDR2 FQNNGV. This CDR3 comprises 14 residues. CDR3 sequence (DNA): TGTGCCAGCAGCGATGACCTTAACACCGGGGAGCTGTTTTTT. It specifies CASSDDLNTGELFF.

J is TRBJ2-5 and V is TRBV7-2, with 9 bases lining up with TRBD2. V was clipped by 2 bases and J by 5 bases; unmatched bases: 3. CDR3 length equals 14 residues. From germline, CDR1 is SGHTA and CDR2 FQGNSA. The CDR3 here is CASSLQRGVETQYF. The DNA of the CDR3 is TGTGCCAGCAGCTTACAGCGGGGGGTGGAGACCCAGTACTTC. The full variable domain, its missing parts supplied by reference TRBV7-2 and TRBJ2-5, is GAGVSQSPSNKVTEKGKDVELRCDPISGHTALYWYRQSLGQGLEFLIYFQGNSAPDKSGLPSDRFSAERTGGSVSTLTIQRTQQEDSAVYLCASSLQRGVETQYFGPGTRLLVL.

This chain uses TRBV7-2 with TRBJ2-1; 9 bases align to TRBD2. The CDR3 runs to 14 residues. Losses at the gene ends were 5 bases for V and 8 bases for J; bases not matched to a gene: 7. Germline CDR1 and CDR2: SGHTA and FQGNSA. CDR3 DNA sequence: TGTGCCAGCAGCCGTGCGGGAGGGCGGGATGAGCAGTTCTTC. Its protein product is CASSRAGGRDEQFF.

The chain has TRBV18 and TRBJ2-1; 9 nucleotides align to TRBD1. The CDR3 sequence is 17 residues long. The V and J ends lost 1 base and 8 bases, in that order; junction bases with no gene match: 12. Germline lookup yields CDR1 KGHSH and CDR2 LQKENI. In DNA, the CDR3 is TGTGCCAGCTCACCACTCGGGACAGGGTCTTTTGGCGATGAGCAGTTCTTC. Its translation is CASSPLGTGSFGDEQFF. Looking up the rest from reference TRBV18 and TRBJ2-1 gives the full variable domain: NAGVMQNPRHLVRRRGQEARLRCSPMKGHSHVYWYRQLPEEGLKFMVYLQKENIIDESGMPKERFSAEFPKEGPSILRIQQVVRGDSAAYFCASSPLGTGSFGDEQFFGPGTRLTVL.

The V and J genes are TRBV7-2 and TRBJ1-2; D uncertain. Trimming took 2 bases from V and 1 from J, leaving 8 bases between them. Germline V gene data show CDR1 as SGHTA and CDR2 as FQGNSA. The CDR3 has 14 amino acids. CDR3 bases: TGTGCCAGCAGCTTACAGGCTAATAACTATGGCTACACCTTC. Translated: CASSLQANNYGYTF.

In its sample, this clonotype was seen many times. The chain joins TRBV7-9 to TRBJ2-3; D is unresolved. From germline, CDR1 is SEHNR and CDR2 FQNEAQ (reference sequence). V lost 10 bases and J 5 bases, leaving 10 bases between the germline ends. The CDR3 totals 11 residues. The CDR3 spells CATAVGDTQYF. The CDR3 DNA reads TGTGCCACCGCGGTGGGAGATACGCAGTATTTT. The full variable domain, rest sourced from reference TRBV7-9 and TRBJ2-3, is DTGVSQNPRHKITKRGQNVTFRCDPISEHNRLYWYRQTLGQGPEFLTYFQNEAQLEKSRLLSDRFSAERPKGSFSTLEIQRTEQGDSAMYLCATAVGDTQYFGPGTRLTVL.

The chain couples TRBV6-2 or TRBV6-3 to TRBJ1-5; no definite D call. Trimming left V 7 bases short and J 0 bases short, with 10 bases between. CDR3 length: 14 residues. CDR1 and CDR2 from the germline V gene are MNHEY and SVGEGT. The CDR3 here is CASTENYSNQPQHF. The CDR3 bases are TGTGCCAGCACAGAGAACTATAGCAATCAGCCCCAGCATTTT.

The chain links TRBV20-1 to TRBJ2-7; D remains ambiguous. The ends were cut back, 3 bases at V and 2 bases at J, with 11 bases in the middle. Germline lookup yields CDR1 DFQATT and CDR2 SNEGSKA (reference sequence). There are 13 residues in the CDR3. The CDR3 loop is CSARGSYTYEQYF. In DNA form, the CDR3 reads TGCAGTGCTAGGGGGTCGTACACCTACGAGCAGTACTTC.

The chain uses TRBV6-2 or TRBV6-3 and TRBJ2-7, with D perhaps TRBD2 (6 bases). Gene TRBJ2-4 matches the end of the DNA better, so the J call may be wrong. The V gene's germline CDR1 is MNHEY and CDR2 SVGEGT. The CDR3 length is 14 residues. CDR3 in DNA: TGTGCCAGCTCGGGACTCTCCTTAGAGTACATTCAGTACTTC. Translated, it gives CASSGLSLEYIQYF.

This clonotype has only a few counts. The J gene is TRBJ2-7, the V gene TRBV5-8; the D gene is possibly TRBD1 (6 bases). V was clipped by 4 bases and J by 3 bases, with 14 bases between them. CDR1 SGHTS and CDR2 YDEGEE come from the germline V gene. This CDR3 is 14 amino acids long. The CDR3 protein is CASSPGQSLYEQYF. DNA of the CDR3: TGTGCCAGCAGCCCAGGACAGTCCCTCTACGAGCAGTACTTC.

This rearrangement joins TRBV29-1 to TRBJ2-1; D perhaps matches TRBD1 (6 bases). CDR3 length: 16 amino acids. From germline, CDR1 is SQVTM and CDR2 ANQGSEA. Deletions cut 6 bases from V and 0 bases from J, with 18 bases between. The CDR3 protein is CSVDWDTDYSYNEQFF. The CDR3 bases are TGCAGCGTAGACTGGGACACGGATTACTCCTACAATGAGCAGTTCTTC.

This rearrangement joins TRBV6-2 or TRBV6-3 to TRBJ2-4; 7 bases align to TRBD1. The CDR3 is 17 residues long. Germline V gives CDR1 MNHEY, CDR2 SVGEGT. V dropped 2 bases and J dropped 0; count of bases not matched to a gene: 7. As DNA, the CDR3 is TGTGCCAGCAGTTACGGAGACAGGGACATAGCCAAAAACATTCAGTACTTC. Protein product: CASSYGDRDIAKNIQYF.

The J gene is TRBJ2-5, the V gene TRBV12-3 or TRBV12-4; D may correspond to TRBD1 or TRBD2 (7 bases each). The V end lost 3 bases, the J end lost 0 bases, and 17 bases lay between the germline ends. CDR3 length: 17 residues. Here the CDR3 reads CASSLGSGRGHQETQYF. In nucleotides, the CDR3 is TGTGCCAGCAGTTTGGGGTCGGGGAGGGGGCACCAAGAGACCCAGTACTTC.

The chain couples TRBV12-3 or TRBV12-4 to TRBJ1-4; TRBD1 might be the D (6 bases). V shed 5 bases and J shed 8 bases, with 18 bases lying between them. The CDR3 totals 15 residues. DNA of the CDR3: TGTGCCAGCAGTCCCGAAACAGGGTCCGTCGAAAAACTGTTTTTT. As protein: CASSPETGSVEKLFF.

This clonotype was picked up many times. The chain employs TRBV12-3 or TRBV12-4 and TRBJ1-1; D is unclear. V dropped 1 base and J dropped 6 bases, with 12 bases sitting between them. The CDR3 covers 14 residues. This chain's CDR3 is CASSLVEGIAEAFF. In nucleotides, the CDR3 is TGTGCCAGCAGTTTAGTAGAGGGAATCGCTGAAGCTTTCTTT.

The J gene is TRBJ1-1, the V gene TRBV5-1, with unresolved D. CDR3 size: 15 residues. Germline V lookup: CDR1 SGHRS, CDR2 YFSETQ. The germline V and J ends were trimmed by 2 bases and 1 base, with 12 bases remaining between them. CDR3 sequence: CASSFLNNGNTEAFF. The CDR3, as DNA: TGCGCCAGCAGCTTCTTGAATAATGGGAACACTGAAGCTTTCTTT. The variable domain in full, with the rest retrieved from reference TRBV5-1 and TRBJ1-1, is KAGVTQTPRYLIKTRGQQVTLSCSPISGHRSVSWYQQTPGQGLQFLFEYFSETQRNKGNFPGRFSGRQFSNSRSEMNVSTLELGDSALYLCASSFLNNGNTEAFFGQGTRLTVV.

The CDR3, as DNA: TGTGCCAGCGGGTTTTCACTATGGGGACGGGGTTACAATGAGCAGTTCTTC. Translating gives CASGFSLWGRGYNEQFF. The gene calls are TRBV27 and TRBJ2-1; D could derive from TRBD1 or TRBD2 (5 bases each). Per germline, CDR1 MNHEY and CDR2 SMNVEV (reference sequence). This CDR3 has 17 residues. The V end lost 8 bases, the J end lost 4 bases, and 24 bases lay between the germline ends.

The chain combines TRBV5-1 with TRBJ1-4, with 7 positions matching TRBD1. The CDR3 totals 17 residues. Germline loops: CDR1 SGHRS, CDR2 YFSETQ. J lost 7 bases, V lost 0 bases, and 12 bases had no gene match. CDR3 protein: CASSLADTGVEGEKLFF. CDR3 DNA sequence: TGCGCCAGCAGCTTGGCCGACACAGGGGTTGAGGGTGAAAAACTGTTTTTT.

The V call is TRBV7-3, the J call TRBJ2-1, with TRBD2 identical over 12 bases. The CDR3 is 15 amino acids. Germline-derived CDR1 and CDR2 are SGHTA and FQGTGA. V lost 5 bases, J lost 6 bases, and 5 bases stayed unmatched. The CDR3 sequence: CASSQLAGGTNEQFF. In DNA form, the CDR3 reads TGTGCCAGCAGCCAACTAGCGGGAGGAACCAATGAGCAGTTCTTC.

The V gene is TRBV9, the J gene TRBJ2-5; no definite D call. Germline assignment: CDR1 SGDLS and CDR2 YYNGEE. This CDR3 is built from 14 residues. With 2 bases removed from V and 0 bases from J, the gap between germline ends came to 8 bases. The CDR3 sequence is CASSVSPNQETQYF. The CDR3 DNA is TGTGCCAGCAGCGTTTCACCAAACCAAGAGACCCAGTACTTC.

For the CDR3, the DNA is TGTGCCAGCAGCTGGAGGACATCAAACTACACCTTC. It encodes CASSWRTSNYTF. The chain recombines TRBV5-6 with TRBJ1-2; D is perhaps TRBD1 (5 bases). The length of the CDR3 is 12 residues. CDR1 and CDR2 from the germline V gene are SGHDT and YYEEEE. The ends were cut back, 3 bases at V and 10 bases at J, with 13 bases in the middle.

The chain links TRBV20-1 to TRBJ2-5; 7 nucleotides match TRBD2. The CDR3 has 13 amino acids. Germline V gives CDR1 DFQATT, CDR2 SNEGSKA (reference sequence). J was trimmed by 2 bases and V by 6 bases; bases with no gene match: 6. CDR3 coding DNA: TGCAGTGCCCAAATCGGGGGGCAAGAGACCCAGTACTTC. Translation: CSAQIGGQETQYF.

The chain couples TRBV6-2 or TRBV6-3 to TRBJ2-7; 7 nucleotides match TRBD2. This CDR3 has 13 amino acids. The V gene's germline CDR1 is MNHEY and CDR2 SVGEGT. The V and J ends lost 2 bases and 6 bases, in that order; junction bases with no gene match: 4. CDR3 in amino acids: CASSYRAGREQYF. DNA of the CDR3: TGTGCCAGCAGTTACAGAGCGGGACGCGAGCAGTACTTC.

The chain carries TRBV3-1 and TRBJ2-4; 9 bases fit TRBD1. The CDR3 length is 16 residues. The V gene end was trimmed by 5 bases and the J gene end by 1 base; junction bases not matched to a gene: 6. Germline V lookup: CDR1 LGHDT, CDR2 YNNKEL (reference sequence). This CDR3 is CASSLTGGKAKNIQYF. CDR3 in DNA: TGTGCCAGCAGCTTAACAGGGGGCAAGGCCAAAAACATTCAGTACTTC.